The text below deals with one T cell receptor beta chain. This record belongs to a study of blood T cell repertoires in COVID-19. TCRdb's table, derived via immunoSEQ multiplex PCR, lists solely in-frame clones and lacks some. The sample gives 200,000 to 250,000 clones, around 90% of which show up once; about 6.3% is in the top ten. The J segment lost 0 bases and the V segment lost 7 bases, leaving 6 bases of the junction unmatched. This CDR3 has 15 residues. CDR1 is MNHEY, CDR2 SVGAGI, per germline. This chain links TRBV6-5 with TRBJ1-1; 9 nucleotides line up with TRBD1. The TCR was taken from a man aged 55-75 years who had recovered from COVID-19. The source material was peripheral blood. The CDR3 bases are TGTGCCAGCAAGGTTACAGGGGGCGTGAACACTGAAGCTTTCTTT. Translation: CASKVTGGVNTEAFF.